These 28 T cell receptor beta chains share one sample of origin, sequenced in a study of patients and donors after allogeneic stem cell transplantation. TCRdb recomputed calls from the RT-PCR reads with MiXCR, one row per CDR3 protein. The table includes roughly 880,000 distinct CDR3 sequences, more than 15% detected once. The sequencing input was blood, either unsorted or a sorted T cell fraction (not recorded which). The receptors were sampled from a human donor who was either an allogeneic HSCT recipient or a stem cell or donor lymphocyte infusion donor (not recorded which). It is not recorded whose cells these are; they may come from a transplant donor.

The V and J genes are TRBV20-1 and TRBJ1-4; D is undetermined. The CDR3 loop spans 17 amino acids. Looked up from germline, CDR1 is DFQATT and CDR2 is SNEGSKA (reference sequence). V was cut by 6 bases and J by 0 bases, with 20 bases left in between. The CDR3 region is CSASGGLPHSTNEKLFF. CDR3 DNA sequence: TGCAGTGCATCGGGAGGCTTACCGCACTCAACTAATGAAAAACTGTTTTTT.

The CDR3 sequence is CASSPGQGQNTEAFF. For the CDR3, the DNA is TGTGCCAGCAGCCCAGGACAGGGGCAAAACACTGAAGCTTTCTTT. The chain uses TRBV3-1 and TRBJ1-1, with 9 bases aligning to TRBD1. V shed 4 bases, J shed 2 bases, and the junction held 5 bases outside the gene matches. The germline gives CDR1 LGHDT, CDR2 YNNKEL (reference sequence). The CDR3 sequence is 15 residues long. The full variable domain, rest sourced from reference TRBV3-1 and TRBJ1-1, is DTAVSQTPKYLVTQMGNDKSIKCEQNLGHDTMYWYKQDSKKFLKIMFSYNNKELIINETVPNRFSPKSPDKAHLNLHINSLELGDSAVYFCASSPGQGQNTEAFFGQGTRLTVV.

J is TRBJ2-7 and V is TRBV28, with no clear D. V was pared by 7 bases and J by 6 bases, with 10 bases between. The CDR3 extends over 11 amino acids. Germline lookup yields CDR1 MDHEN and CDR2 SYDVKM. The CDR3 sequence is CASNRAVEQYF. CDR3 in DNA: TGTGCCAGCAACCGGGCCGTCGAGCAGTACTTC.

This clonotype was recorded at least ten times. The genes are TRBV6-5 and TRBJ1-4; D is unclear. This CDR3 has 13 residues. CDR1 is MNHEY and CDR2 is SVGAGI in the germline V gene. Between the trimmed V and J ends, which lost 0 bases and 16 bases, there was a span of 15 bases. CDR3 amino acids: CASSYSLLGNRFF. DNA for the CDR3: TGTGCCAGCAGTTACTCGCTTCTGGGAAATCGGTTTTTT.

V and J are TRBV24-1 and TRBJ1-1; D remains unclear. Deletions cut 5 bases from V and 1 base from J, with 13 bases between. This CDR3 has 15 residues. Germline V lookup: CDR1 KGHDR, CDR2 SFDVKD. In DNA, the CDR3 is TGTGCCACCAGTGTTGCCCGGGGTGGGAACACTGAAGCTTTCTTT. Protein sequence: CATSVARGGNTEAFF.

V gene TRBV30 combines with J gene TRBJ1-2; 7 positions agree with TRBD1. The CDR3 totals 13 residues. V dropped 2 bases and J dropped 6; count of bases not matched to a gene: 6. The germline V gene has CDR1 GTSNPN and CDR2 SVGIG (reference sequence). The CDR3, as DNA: TGTGCCTGGAGTCTCGGGACAGCTGATGGCTACACCTTC. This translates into CAWSLGTADGYTF.

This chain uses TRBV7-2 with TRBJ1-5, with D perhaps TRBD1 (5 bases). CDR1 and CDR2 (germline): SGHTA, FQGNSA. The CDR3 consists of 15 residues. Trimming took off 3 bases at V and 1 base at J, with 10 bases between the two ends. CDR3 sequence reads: CASSFIAGSNQPQHF. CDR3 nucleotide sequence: TGTGCCAGCAGCTTTATCGCAGGGAGCAATCAGCCCCAGCATTTT.

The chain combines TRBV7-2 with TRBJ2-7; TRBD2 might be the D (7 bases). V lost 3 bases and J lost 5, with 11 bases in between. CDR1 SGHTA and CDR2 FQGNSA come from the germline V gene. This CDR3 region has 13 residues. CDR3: CASSLRGGNEQYF. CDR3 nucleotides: TGTGCCAGCAGCTTGAGGGGGGGGAACGAGCAGTACTTC.

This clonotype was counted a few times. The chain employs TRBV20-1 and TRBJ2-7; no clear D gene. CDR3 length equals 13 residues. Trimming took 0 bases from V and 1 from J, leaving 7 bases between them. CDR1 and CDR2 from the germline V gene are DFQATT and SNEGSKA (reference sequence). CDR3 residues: CSARDVDSYEQYF. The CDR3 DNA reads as TGCAGTGCTAGAGATGTGGATTCCTACGAGCAGTACTTC.

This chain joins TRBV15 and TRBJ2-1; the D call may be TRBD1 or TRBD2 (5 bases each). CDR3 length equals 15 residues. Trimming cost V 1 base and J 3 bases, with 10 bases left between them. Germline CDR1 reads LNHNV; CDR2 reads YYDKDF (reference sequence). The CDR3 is CATSRARDLYNEQFF. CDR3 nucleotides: TGTGCCACCAGCAGAGCCCGGGACCTCTACAATGAGCAGTTCTTC.

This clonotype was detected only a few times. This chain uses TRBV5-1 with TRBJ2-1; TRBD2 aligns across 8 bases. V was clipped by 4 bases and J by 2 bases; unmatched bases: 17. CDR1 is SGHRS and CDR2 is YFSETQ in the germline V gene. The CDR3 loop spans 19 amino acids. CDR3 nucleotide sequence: TGCGCCAGCAGCCTCCTTGCGGGAGTAAGCGGGGGCCCCTACAATGAGCAGTTCTTC. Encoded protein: CASSLLAGVSGGPYNEQFF.

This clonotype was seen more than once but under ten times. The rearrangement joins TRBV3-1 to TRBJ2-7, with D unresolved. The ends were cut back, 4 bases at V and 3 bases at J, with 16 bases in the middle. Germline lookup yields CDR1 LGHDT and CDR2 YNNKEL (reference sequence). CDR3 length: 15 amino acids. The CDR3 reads CASSPVGVGFYEQYF. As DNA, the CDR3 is TGTGCCAGCAGCCCGGTCGGTGTTGGGTTCTACGAGCAGTACTTC.

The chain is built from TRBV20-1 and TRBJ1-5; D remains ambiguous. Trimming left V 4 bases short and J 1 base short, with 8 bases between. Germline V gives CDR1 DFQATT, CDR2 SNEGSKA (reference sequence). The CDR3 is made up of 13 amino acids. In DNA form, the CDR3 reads TGCAGTGCTATCTCAGACAGCAATCAGCCCCAGCATTTT. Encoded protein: CSAISDSNQPQHF.

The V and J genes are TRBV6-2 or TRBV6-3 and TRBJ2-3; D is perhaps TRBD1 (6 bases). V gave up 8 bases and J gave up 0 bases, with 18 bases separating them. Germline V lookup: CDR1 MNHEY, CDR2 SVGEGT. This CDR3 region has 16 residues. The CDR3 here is CASDQRDKSSTDTQYF. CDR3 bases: TGTGCCAGCGACCAAAGGGACAAATCTAGCACAGATACGCAGTATTTT.

This CDR3 reads CASSGRDRAVNNEQFF. In DNA, the CDR3 is TGTGCCAGCAGCGGACGGGACAGGGCGGTTAACAATGAGCAGTTCTTC. The chain recombines TRBV21-1 with TRBJ2-1; the D call TRBD1 from the table was never checked on the DNA. TRBV21-1 is reported as a pseudogene. This CDR3 spans 16 amino acids.

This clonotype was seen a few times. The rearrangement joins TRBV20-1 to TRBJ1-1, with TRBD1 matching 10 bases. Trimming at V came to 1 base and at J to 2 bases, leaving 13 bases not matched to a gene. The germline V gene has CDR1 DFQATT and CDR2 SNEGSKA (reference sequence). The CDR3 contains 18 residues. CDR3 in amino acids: CSARVPSRDRGLNTEAFF. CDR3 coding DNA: TGCAGTGCTAGAGTGCCGAGTAGGGACAGGGGCCTTAACACTGAAGCTTTCTTT.

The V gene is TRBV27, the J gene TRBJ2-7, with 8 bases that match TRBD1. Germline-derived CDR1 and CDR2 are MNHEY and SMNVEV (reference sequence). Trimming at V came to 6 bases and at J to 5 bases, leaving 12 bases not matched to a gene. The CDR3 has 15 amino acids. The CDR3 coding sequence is TGTGCCAGCAGCCTACGGGGCAGGGGGCACGACGAGCAGTACTTC. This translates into CASSLRGRGHDEQYF.

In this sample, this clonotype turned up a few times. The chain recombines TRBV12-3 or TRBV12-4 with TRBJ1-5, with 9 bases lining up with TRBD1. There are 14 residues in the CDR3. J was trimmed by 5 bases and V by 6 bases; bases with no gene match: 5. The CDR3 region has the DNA TGTGCCAGCAGCCTCTGGGACAGGGATCAGCCCCAGCATTTT. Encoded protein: CASSLWDRDQPQHF.

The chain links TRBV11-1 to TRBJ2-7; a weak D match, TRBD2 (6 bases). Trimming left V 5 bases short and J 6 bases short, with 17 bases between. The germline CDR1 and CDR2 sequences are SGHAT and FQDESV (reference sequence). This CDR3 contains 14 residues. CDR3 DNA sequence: TGTGCCAGCAGCACGCCTGGGACTTCGGCCGAGCAGTACTTC. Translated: CASSTPGTSAEQYF.

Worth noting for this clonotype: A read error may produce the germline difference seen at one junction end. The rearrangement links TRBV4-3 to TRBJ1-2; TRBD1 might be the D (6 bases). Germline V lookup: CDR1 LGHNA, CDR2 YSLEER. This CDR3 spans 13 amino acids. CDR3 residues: CASSRSDSYGYIF. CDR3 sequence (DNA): TGCGCCAGCAGCCGGTCGGACAGCTATGGCTACATCTTC.

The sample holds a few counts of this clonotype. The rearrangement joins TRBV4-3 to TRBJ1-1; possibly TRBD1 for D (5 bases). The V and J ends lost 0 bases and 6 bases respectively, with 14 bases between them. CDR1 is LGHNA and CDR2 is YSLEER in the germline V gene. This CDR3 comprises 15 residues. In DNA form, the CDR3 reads TGCGCCAGCAGCCAAGATCTGGGGGGACCGGCTGAAGCTTTCTTT. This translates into CASSQDLGGPAEAFF.

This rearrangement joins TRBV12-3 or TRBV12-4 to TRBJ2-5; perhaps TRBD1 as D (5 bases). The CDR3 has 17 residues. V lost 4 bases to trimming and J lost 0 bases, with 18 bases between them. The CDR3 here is CASSSGSTVGYQETQYF. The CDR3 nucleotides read TGTGCCAGCAGTTCCGGGTCGACAGTCGGGTACCAAGAGACCCAGTACTTC.

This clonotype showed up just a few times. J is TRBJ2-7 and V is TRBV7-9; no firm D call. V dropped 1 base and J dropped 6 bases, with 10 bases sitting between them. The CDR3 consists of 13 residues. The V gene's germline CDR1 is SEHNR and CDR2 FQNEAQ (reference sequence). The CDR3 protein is CASSLVGWFEQYF. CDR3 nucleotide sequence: TGTGCCAGCAGCTTAGTTGGATGGTTCGAGCAGTACTTC.

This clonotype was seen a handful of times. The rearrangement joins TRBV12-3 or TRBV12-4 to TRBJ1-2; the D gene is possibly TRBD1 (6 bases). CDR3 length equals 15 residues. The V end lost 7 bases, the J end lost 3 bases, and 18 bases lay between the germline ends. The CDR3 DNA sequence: TGTGCCAGCACTCCCGGGACACCCTTTTACTATGGCTACACCTTC. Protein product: CASTPGTPFYYGYTF.

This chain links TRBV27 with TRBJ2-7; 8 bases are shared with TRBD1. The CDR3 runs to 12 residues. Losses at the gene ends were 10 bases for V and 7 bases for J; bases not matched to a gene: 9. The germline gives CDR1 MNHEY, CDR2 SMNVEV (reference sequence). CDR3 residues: CATATGVKEQYF. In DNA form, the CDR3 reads TGTGCCACCGCGACAGGGGTCAAAGAGCAGTACTTC.

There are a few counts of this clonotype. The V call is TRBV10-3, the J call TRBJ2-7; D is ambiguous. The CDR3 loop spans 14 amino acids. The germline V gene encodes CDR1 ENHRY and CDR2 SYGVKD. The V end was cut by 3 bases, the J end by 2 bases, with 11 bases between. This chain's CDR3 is CAISDGQWPYEQYF. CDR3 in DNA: TGTGCCATCAGTGATGGGCAGTGGCCCTACGAGCAGTACTTC.

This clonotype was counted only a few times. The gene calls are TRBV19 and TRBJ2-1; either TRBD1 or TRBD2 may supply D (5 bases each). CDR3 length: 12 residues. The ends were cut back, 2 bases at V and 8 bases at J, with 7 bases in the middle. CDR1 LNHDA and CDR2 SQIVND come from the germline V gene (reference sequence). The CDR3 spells CASSIMGDEQFF. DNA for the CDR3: TGTGCCAGTAGTATAATGGGGGATGAGCAGTTCTTC.

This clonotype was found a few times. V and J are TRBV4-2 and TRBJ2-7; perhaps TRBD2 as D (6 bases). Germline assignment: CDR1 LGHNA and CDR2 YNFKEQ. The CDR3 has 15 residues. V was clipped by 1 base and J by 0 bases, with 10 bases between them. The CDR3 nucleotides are TGTGCCAGCAGCCAAGTTAGCGGAAACTCCTACGAGCAGTACTTC. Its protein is CASSQVSGNSYEQYF.